The rows below give T cell receptor beta chains drawn from one sample of a study of response to subunit inactivated influenza vaccine. TCRdb called the RT-PCR reads again in MiXCR, with one record for every CDR3 protein. The data contain around 480,000 distinct CDR3 sequences, about a tenth of them singletons. The sequencing used PBMCs from blood, collected around seven weeks after vaccination. The receptors here all came from a man between 45 and 60 years old who received an inactivated influenza vaccine. Both conserved end residues are part of each CDR3. Each record gives: D gene, V gene, clone size, J gene, CDR3 protein, CDR3 DNA. D genes are given only for firm matches. Clone size, where shown, is once, few, many, or a class for clones that have expanded.

D gene: -
V gene: TRBV20-1
clone size: few
J gene: TRBJ2-2
CDR3 protein: CSAPANTGELFF
CDR3 DNA: TGCAGTGCGCCAGCGAACACCGGGGAGCTGTTTTTT

D gene: -
V gene: TRBV5-1
clone size: -
J gene: TRBJ1-4
CDR3 protein: CASSLEAGREKLFF
CDR3 DNA: TGCGCCAGCAGCTTGGAGGCAGGGAGAGAAAAACTGTTTTTT

D gene: TRBD2
V gene: TRBV20-1
clone size: few
J gene: TRBJ2-1
CDR3 protein: CSARDISGLAGGRYNEQFF
CDR3 DNA: TGCAGTGCTAGAGATATTTCGGGACTAGCGGGAGGAAGGTACAATGAGCAGTTCTTC

D gene: -
V gene: TRBV12-3/TRBV12-4
clone size: many
J gene: TRBJ2-2
CDR3 protein: CASSPLLAPGVTGELFF
CDR3 DNA: TGTGCCAGCAGTCCACTACTAGCGCCAGGGGTTACCGGGGAGCTGTTTTTT

D gene: -
V gene: TRBV3-1
clone size: -
J gene: TRBJ1-2
CDR3 protein: CASSQDLVSENYGYTF
CDR3 DNA: TGTGCCAGCAGCCAAGATCTTGTCAGCGAGAACTATGGCTACACCTTC

D gene: TRBD2
V gene: TRBV5-1
clone size: -
J gene: TRBJ2-4
CDR3 protein: CASSSRTSGNIQYF
CDR3 DNA: TGCGCCAGCAGCTCCAGGACTAGCGGGAACATTCAGTACTTC

D gene: -
V gene: TRBV11-1
clone size: -
J gene: TRBJ1-3
CDR3 protein: CASSLDPGGTENTIYF
CDR3 DNA: TGTGCCAGCAGCTTGGACCCGGGCGGAACTGAAAACACCATATATTTT

D gene: -
V gene: TRBV7-9
clone size: -
J gene: TRBJ2-5
CDR3 protein: CASSSPTDQETQYF
CDR3 DNA: TGTGCCAGCAGCTCCCCGACGGACCAAGAGACCCAGTACTTC

D gene: -
V gene: TRBV30
clone size: -
J gene: TRBJ2-7
CDR3 protein: CAWSPVMYEQYF
CDR3 DNA: TGTGCCTGGAGTCCCGTCATGTACGAGCAGTACTTC

D gene: -
V gene: TRBV5-1
clone size: -
J gene: TRBJ1-1
CDR3 protein: CASRRHSGAAEAFF
CDR3 DNA: TGCGCCAGCAGGAGACATTCGGGGGCGGCTGAAGCTTTCTTT

D gene: -
V gene: TRBV18
clone size: -
J gene: TRBJ2-5
CDR3 protein: CASSPPQLRETQYF
CDR3 DNA: TGTGCCAGCTCACCGCCCCAGTTAAGAGAGACCCAGTACTTC

D gene: TRBD1
V gene: TRBV5-1
clone size: -
J gene: TRBJ2-3
CDR3 protein: CASIQQGTGGGTQYF
CDR3 DNA: TGCGCCAGCATCCAACAAGGGACAGGGGGTGGTACGCAGTATTTT

D gene: -
V gene: TRBV12-3/TRBV12-4
clone size: many
J gene: TRBJ2-7
CDR3 protein: CASSFGTGSPSYEQYF
CDR3 DNA: TGTGCCAGCAGTTTCGGTACCGGGAGTCCCTCCTACGAGCAGTACTTC

D gene: -
V gene: TRBV6-5
clone size: many
J gene: TRBJ2-7
CDR3 protein: CASSYEKGVYEQYF
CDR3 DNA: TGTGCCAGCAGTTACGAAAAGGGAGTCTACGAGCAGTACTTC

D gene: -
V gene: TRBV6-6
clone size: -
J gene: TRBJ2-7
CDR3 protein: CASSYGGYYEQYF
CDR3 DNA: TGTGCCAGCAGTTACGGCGGTTACTACGAGCAGTACTTC

D gene: -
V gene: TRBV6-6
clone size: many
J gene: TRBJ1-1
CDR3 protein: CASEDRTNTEAFF
CDR3 DNA: TGTGCCAGCGAAGACAGGACCAACACTGAAGCTTTCTTT

D gene: TRBD2
V gene: TRBV7-3
clone size: few
J gene: TRBJ2-7
CDR3 protein: CASSETSGRISEQYF
CDR3 DNA: TGTGCCAGCAGCGAAACTAGCGGGAGGATCTCGGAGCAGTACTTC

D gene: -
V gene: TRBV10-3
clone size: few
J gene: TRBJ1-3
CDR3 protein: CAISDLNTIYF
CDR3 DNA: TGTGCCATCAGTGATCTGAACACCATATATTTT

D gene: -
V gene: TRBV12-3/TRBV12-4
clone size: -
J gene: TRBJ1-1
CDR3 protein: CASSFNTLNLEAFF
CDR3 DNA: TGTGCCAGCAGTTTCAATACCTTAAACCTTGAAGCTTTCTTT

D gene: TRBD2
V gene: TRBV5-1
clone size: many
J gene: TRBJ2-1
CDR3 protein: CASRFGLAGGPQSNEQFF
CDR3 DNA: TGCGCCAGTAGGTTTGGCCTAGCGGGAGGGCCCCAGAGCAATGAGCAGTTCTTC

D gene: -
V gene: TRBV27
clone size: -
J gene: TRBJ2-3
CDR3 protein: CASSAPRVDPRGTDTQYF
CDR3 DNA: TGTGCCAGCAGTGCGCCCCGCGTTGACCCCAGGGGCACAGATACGCAGTATTTT

D gene: TRBD2
V gene: TRBV5-1
clone size: many
J gene: TRBJ2-1
CDR3 protein: CASSRGGSGTWYNEQFF
CDR3 DNA: TGCGCCAGCAGCCGCGGGGGGAGCGGGACCTGGTACAATGAGCAGTTCTTC

D gene: -
V gene: TRBV4-1
clone size: once
J gene: TRBJ2-2
CDR3 protein: CASSQEFYTGELFF
CDR3 DNA: TGCGCCAGCAGCCAAGAGTTTTACACCGGGGAGCTGTTTTTT

D gene: -
V gene: TRBV6-6
clone size: many
J gene: TRBJ2-1
CDR3 protein: CASRQDGGNEQFF
CDR3 DNA: TGTGCCAGCAGACAAGATGGGGGGAATGAGCAGTTCTTC

D gene: TRBD2
V gene: TRBV7-7
clone size: -
J gene: TRBJ2-5
CDR3 protein: CASSLAGVSEETQYF
CDR3 DNA: TGTGCTAGCAGCTTAGCGGGGGTTTCGGAAGAGACCCAGTACTTC

D gene: -
V gene: TRBV5-1
clone size: few
J gene: TRBJ2-5
CDR3 protein: CASSPGGRGREETQYF
CDR3 DNA: TGCGCCAGCAGCCCCGGAGGCAGGGGACGGGAAGAGACCCAGTACTTC

D gene: -
V gene: TRBV5-1
clone size: many
J gene: TRBJ2-3
CDR3 protein: CASSLIKTSTDTQYF
CDR3 DNA: TGCGCCAGCAGCTTGATCAAAACTAGCACAGATACGCAGTATTTT

D gene: TRBD2
V gene: TRBV29-1
clone size: few
J gene: TRBJ2-3
CDR3 protein: CSVDEASGITDTQYF
CDR3 DNA: TGCAGCGTTGATGAGGCGAGCGGGATCACAGATACGCAGTATTTT

D gene: TRBD1
V gene: TRBV28
clone size: few
J gene: TRBJ2-6
CDR3 protein: CASSFPRTGGGGANVLTF
CDR3 DNA: TGTGCCAGCAGTTTTCCCCGGACAGGGGGTGGTGGGGCCAACGTCCTGACTTTC

D gene: -
V gene: TRBV10-3
clone size: -
J gene: TRBJ1-2
CDR3 protein: CAISEQGPYGYTF
CDR3 DNA: TGTGCCATCAGTGAACAGGGACCCTATGGCTACACCTTC

D gene: -
V gene: TRBV7-9
clone size: many
J gene: TRBJ1-3
CDR3 protein: CASSSGGVRSGNTIYF
CDR3 DNA: TGTGCCAGCAGCTCCGGGGGGGTTCGCTCTGGAAACACCATATATTTT

D gene: -
V gene: TRBV7-9
clone size: -
J gene: TRBJ2-7
CDR3 protein: CASSLANTDKQYF
CDR3 DNA: TGTGCCAGCAGCTTAGCGAATACAGACAAGCAGTACTTC

D gene: -
V gene: TRBV12-3/TRBV12-4
clone size: many
J gene: TRBJ2-7
CDR3 protein: CASGRTSYEQYF
CDR3 DNA: TGTGCCAGCGGAAGGACATCCTACGAGCAGTACTTC

D gene: -
V gene: TRBV6-2/TRBV6-3
clone size: -
J gene: TRBJ1-1
CDR3 protein: CASRRDGVLLGTEAFF
CDR3 DNA: TGTGCCAGCAGGAGGGACGGTGTCTTGTTGGGCACTGAAGCTTTCTTT

D gene: TRBD1
V gene: TRBV7-2
clone size: -
J gene: TRBJ1-1
CDR3 protein: CASSLARRQGEAFF
CDR3 DNA: TGTGCCAGCAGCTTAGCGCGTCGTCAGGGGGAGGCTTTCTTT

D gene: -
V gene: TRBV5-1
clone size: many
J gene: TRBJ2-1
CDR3 protein: CASSTGTLSNEQFF
CDR3 DNA: TGCGCCAGTTCTACCGGGACCCTGAGCAATGAGCAGTTCTTC

D gene: TRBD1
V gene: TRBV20-1
clone size: -
J gene: TRBJ1-5
CDR3 protein: CSAQTGTGYQPQHF
CDR3 DNA: TGCAGTGCACAGACCGGGACAGGGTATCAGCCCCAGCATTTT

D gene: TRBD2
V gene: TRBV6-2/TRBV6-3
clone size: many
J gene: TRBJ2-2
CDR3 protein: CASSYRIGFSTSGGPGELFF
CDR3 DNA: TGTGCCAGCAGTTACCGGATTGGGTTCTCGACTAGCGGGGGTCCCGGGGAGCTGTTTTTT

D gene: TRBD1
V gene: TRBV4-1
clone size: few
J gene: TRBJ1-5
CDR3 protein: CASSQDLVTGIINQPQHF
CDR3 DNA: TGCGCCAGCAGCCAAGATCTTGTGACAGGGATTATCAATCAGCCCCAGCATTTT

D gene: -
V gene: TRBV12-3/TRBV12-4
clone size: few
J gene: TRBJ1-5
CDR3 protein: CASSFGLRNQPQHF
CDR3 DNA: TGTGCCAGCAGTTTTGGTCTGCGGAATCAGCCCCAGCATTTT

D gene: -
V gene: TRBV12-3/TRBV12-4
clone size: few
J gene: TRBJ1-5
CDR3 protein: CASRMEGVGNQPQHF
CDR3 DNA: TGTGCCAGCAGAATGGAAGGCGTTGGCAATCAGCCCCAGCATTTT

D gene: TRBD2
V gene: TRBV20-1
clone size: few
J gene: TRBJ2-1
CDR3 protein: CSASGTSVLNEQFF
CDR3 DNA: TGCAGTGCTTCCGGGACTAGCGTACTCAATGAGCAGTTCTTC

D gene: -
V gene: TRBV12-3/TRBV12-4
clone size: many
J gene: TRBJ2-1
CDR3 protein: CASSLAGFEQFF
CDR3 DNA: TGTGCCAGCAGTTTAGCTGGGTTTGAGCAGTTCTTC

D gene: -
V gene: TRBV4-3
clone size: -
J gene: TRBJ2-5
CDR3 protein: CASSSSLDTRWTQYF
CDR3 DNA: TGCGCCAGCAGCTCTAGCTTAGATACGAGGTGGACCCAGTACTTC